This TCR beta chain emerged from a study of T cells in Graves' hyperthyroidism and ophthalmopathy (dated by TCRdb to about 2019). In the study overall: Peripheral blood samples were taken at initial diagnosis, before any treatment was given. After sampling, hyperthyroidism patients received methimazole starting at 30 mg daily, and ophthalmopathy patients received high-dose intravenous methylprednisolone. In addition, the study compared T-cell repertoires in thyroid tissue and in blood from roughly 6 Graves' hyperthyroidism patients. The 90 or so discovery patients were randomly split 7:3 into training and test sets. Prospective prediction of ophthalmopathy was tested in an independent validation cohort of 18 to 20 hyperthyroidism patients and approximately 17 patients who later progressed to ophthalmopathy. To identify distinguishing TCR V-J signatures, a discovery cohort of about a hundred patients was used, comprising 43 with Graves' ophthalmopathy and around 57 with stable Graves' hyperthyroidism. The paper reports TCR Vbeta CDR3 sequencing of over 130 peripheral blood samples: under 45 ophthalmopathy, roughly 74 hyperthyroidism and around 17 progressor patients.

General findings and caveats noted by the study authors: Sample size was not statistically predetermined, and blinding of investigators to group allocation was not performed. A 13 V-J signature model separated ophthalmopathy from stable hyperthyroidism, with just over 85% sensitivity and 81% to 83% specificity in cross-validation and 80%/75% in testing. In validation, progression to ophthalmopathy was predicted by the model with nearly 71% sensitivity and 72.22% specificity, a median of roughly 6.4 months before onset. Most expanded thyroid clonotypes (frequency above 0.001) were also found in blood, which suggests that blood repertoires may mirror thyroid immune responses.

This clonotype was counted ten times or more. The antigen it recognizes is unknown. Within one base of it there is no much larger clone, and no base qualities were kept. The CDR3 goes from the cysteine to the phenylalanine over 15 residues. CDR3 DNA is the only sequence kept; it has 45 bases, read in frame from the first base. Trimming accounts for 4 bases at V and 7 bases at J, while the number of junction bases matched to no gene is 6. The germline V gene provides CDR1 ENHRY and CDR2 SYGVKD. Hyperthyroidism patients were newly diagnosed, with disease duration under 2 months, and aged 18 to 65 years. Patients with uncontrolled infections, other autoimmune diseases, pregnancy or lactation were excluded. Diagnoses relied on clinical symptoms, serum thyroxine and TRAb, thyroid ultrasound and orbital computed tomography. For progressor patients, blood was drawn at the first diagnosis of hyperthyroidism, before any ophthalmopathy symptoms had appeared. Ficoll-Paque density gradient centrifugation was used to isolate PBMCs from about 10 ml of fresh peripheral blood. Progressor patients were first diagnosed with Graves' hyperthyroidism and then developed ophthalmopathy during follow-up. Total RNA was extracted using Trizol reagent, and RNA quality was assessed on an Agilent 2100 Bioanalyzer.

TCR beta CDR3 regions were amplified from RNA transcripts. The first round of RT-PCR for the TCR CDR3 was performed with the HTBI primer set and the Qiagen OneStep RT-PCR kit. A second multiplex PCR round built the libraries, followed by size selection and purification. Paired-end sequencing of the libraries was performed with 100 bp reads on an Illumina HiSeq2000. Per the original workflow: Raw data were processed with SOAPnuke, discarding reads with adapters, uncalled bases, mean Phred below 15, or no exact constant-primer or identifier match. COPE v1.2.5 was used to merge the high-quality paired reads, and each unique nucleotide sequence was defined as a clonotype. Clonotypes were aligned to IMGT TRBV, TRBD and TRBJ reference segments using MiTCR v1.1. The analysis was restricted to V-J combinations with a frequency above 0.0001, which together covered about 99% of the repertoires. The TCS score was defined as F50 (clonal expansion) divided by E x V (chaos), with BLOSUM62-based TCRdist calculated between CDR3 peptides within each V-J. Welch's t-statistics and random forest reduced fewer than 550 V-J features to about 12, which were used in a naive Bayes classifier (R e1071). TCRdb trimmed public reads at Q25 via fastp, called clones via MiXCR and kept in-frame beta chains. Entries that share a CDR3 protein sequence are merged under the most common genes and DNA. None of the V and J calls come from the authors' own analysis; TCRdb made them. For this sample there are hundreds of thousands of distinct CDR3 sequences; approximately 13% appear just once. Jointly, the top ten make up 5% to 7% of the sample.

Sequences were obtained from blood. The chain is encoded by TRBV10-3 joined to TRBJ1-5; TRBD1 lines up with 11 middle nucleotides. The origin of this receptor is a young woman with Graves' hyperthyroidism that later progressed to Graves' ophthalmopathy. At the DNA level, the sequence is TGTGCCATCAGTGGGGGACAGGGGGGAGGACAGCCCCAGCATTTT. This sequence encodes CAISGGQGGGQPQHF.